This passage covers 9 T cell receptor beta chains from one sample sequenced in a study of shared clonotypes between healthy human individuals. Method: immunoSEQ multiplex PCR; TCRdb's copy keeps in-frame clones and lacks some. The sample carries hundreds of thousands of clones, more than 70% recorded once. The sample taken for sequencing was PBMCs. The receptors here all came from a woman aged 40-49 years in good health. Some clones in this sample may be carry-over from other donors' samples.

This clone was seen just once. V gene TRBV19 combines with J gene TRBJ2-5; no firm D call. Germline CDR1 and CDR2: LNHDA and SQIVND (reference sequence). Trimming removed 4 bases at V and 2 bases at J, with 5 bases between. This CDR3 is built from 12 residues. The CDR3 region has the DNA TGTGCCAGTAGTAGCCGACAAGAGACCCAGTACTTC. Translated: CASSSRQETQYF.

This clone was recorded only once. The rearrangement links TRBV27 to TRBJ2-7; 12 positions agree with TRBD2. V lost 5 bases to trimming and J lost 0 bases; unmatched junction nucleotides: 5. Germline V gene data show CDR1 as MNHEY and CDR2 as SMNVEV (reference sequence). The CDR3 extends over 16 amino acids. The CDR3 protein is CASSIRLAGDSYEQYF. CDR3 DNA sequence: TGTGCCAGCAGTATCAGACTAGCGGGAGACTCCTACGAGCAGTACTTC.

Comment on this clone: This likely came from a read error, as a far larger clone is one base away. The sample contains more than one DNA sequence encoding this CDR3. The chain uses TRBV6-6 and TRBJ1-5, with D possibly matching TRBD1 (6 bases). Germline lookup yields CDR1 MNHNY and CDR2 SVGAGI (reference sequence). The CDR3 consists of 15 residues. Written as DNA, the CDR3 is TGTGCCAGCGGGCTTACAGGGTTTAGCAACCAGCCCCAGCATTTT. As protein: CASGLTGFSNQPQHF.

The rearrangement uses TRBV7-8 and TRBJ2-7; D perhaps matches TRBD2 (5 bases). CDR1 SGHVS and CDR2 FQNEAQ come from the germline V gene. CDR3 length: 15 residues. Trimming cost V 2 bases and J 6 bases, with 17 bases left between them. This CDR3 reads CASSLKDFYGREQYF. DNA for the CDR3: TGTGCCAGCAGCTTAAAGGACTTCTACGGTCGCGAGCAGTACTTC.

Points on this clone: This sample includes further DNA sequences coding for the same CDR3. This chain uses TRBV18 with TRBJ2-5; 7 nucleotides align to TRBD2. The CDR3 covers 14 residues. V dropped 3 bases and J dropped 3; count of bases not matched to a gene: 4. Germline loops: CDR1 KGHSH, CDR2 LQKENI. The CDR3 DNA sequence: TGTGCCAGCTCACCGGGTGCGGGGGAAGAGACCCAGTACTTC. Translating it yields CASSPGAGEETQYF. The whole variable domain, filled in from reference TRBV18 and TRBJ2-5, reads NAGVMQNPRHLVRRRGQEARLRCSPMKGHSHVYWYRQLPEEGLKFMVYLQKENIIDESGMPKERFSAEFPKEGPSILRIQQVVRGDSAAYFCASSPGAGEETQYFGPGTRLLVL.

The chain joins TRBV28 to TRBJ1-1; D may be TRBD1 (5 bases). Trimming cost V 6 bases and J 5 bases, with 13 bases left between them. Germline CDR1 is MDHEN and CDR2 is SYDVKM. This CDR3 comprises 13 residues. CDR3 sequence reads: CASRSGGATEAFF. The DNA for the CDR3 is TGTGCCAGCAGATCGGGAGGGGCGACTGAAGCTTTCTTT.

The chain is built from TRBV7-9 and TRBJ2-4; D is tentatively TRBD1 or TRBD2 (5 bases each). The germline V gene encodes CDR1 SEHNR and CDR2 FQNEAQ (reference sequence). The CDR3 contains 13 residues. V was pared by 5 bases and J by 5 bases, with 10 bases between. The CDR3 region has the DNA TGTGCCAGCAGCGGACGAGGGGAAAACATTCAGTACTTC. Its translation is CASSGRGENIQYF.

The J gene is TRBJ2-4, the V gene TRBV5-4; tentative D call: TRBD1 (6 bases). Germline CDR1 reads SGHNT; CDR2 reads YYREEE (reference sequence). Trimming removed 4 bases at V and 5 bases at J, with 10 bases between. The CDR3 spans 13 residues. The CDR3, as DNA: TGTGCCAGCAGCATACAGGGACAAAACATTCAGTACTTC. Translation: CASSIQGQNIQYF.

Concerning this clone: This likely came from a read error, as a far larger clone is one base away. V is TRBV5-4 and J is TRBJ2-3; D is ambiguous. This CDR3 comprises 12 residues. Looked up from germline, CDR1 is SGHNT and CDR2 is YYREEE (reference sequence). Between the trimmed V and J ends, which lost 3 bases and 4 bases, there was a span of 6 bases. CDR3 region: CASSWSADTQYF. In DNA form, the CDR3 reads TGTGCCAGCAGCTGGTCTGCAGATACGCAGTATTTT.